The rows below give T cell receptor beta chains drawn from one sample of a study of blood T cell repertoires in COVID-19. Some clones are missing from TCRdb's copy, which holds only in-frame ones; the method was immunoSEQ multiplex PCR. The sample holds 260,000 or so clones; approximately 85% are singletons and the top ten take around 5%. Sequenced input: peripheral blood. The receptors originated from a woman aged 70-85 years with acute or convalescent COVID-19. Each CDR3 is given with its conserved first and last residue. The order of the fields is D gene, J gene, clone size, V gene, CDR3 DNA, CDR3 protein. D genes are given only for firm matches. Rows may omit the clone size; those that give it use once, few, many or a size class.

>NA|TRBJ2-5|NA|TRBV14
TGTGCCAGCAGCCCCACCTCGGGTCCCGAAGAGACCCAGTACTTC
CASSPTSGPEETQYF
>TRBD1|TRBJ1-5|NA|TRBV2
TGTGCCAGCAGCGCTGACAGGGGGCAGGGACAGCCCCAGCATTTT
CASSADRGQGQPQHF
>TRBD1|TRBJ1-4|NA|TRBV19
TGTGCCAGTAGTCCCGGTCCGGGACAGGGGGAGAGTGAAAAACTGTTTTTT
CASSPGPGQGESEKLFF
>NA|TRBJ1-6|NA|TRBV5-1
TGCGCCAGCAGCTTGGCTGCAGGGAAGCCCTATAATTCACCCCTCCACTTT
CASSLAAGKPYNSPLHF
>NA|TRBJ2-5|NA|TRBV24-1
TGTGCCACCAGTGACCCCGGGACACAAGAGACCCAGTACTTC
CATSDPGTQETQYF
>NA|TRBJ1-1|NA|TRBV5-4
TGTGCCAGCAGCTTGGTCGTCGAACGGAGCACTGAAGCTTTCTTT
CASSLVVERSTEAFF
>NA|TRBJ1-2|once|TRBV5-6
TGTGCCAGCAGCTTGCCCCGTCCCGCTAACTATGGCTACACCTTC
CASSLPRPANYGYTF
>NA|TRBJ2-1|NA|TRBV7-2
TGTGCCAGCAGCTTTAACAATGAGCAGTTCTTC
CASSFNNEQFF
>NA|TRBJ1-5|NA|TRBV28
TGTGCCAGCAGTTTATCGGGTAGCAATCAGCCCCAGCATTTT
CASSLSGSNQPQHF
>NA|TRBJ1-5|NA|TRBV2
TGTGCCAGCAGACAGGGAGATCAGCCCCAGCATTTT
CASRQGDQPQHF
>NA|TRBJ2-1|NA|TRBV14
TGTGCCACGGGCAACCTGATTAGCGTCCATGAGCAGTTCTTC
CATGNLISVHEQFF
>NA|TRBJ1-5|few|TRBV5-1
TGCGCCAGCAGCCCCTCAGGGATTAGCAATCAGCCCCAGCATTTT
CASSPSGISNQPQHF
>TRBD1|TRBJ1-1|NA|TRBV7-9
TGTGCCAGCGGTGTGACAGGGGCGCGGGGGAACACTGAAGCTTTCTTT
CASGVTGARGNTEAFF
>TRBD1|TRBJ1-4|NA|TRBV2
TGTGCCAGCAGAGACAGGGTAGGGAGTGAAAAACTGTTTTTT
CASRDRVGSEKLFF
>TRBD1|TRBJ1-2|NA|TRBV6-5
TGTGCCAGCAGACCGGGACAGGGGGACTATGGCTACACCTTC
CASRPGQGDYGYTF